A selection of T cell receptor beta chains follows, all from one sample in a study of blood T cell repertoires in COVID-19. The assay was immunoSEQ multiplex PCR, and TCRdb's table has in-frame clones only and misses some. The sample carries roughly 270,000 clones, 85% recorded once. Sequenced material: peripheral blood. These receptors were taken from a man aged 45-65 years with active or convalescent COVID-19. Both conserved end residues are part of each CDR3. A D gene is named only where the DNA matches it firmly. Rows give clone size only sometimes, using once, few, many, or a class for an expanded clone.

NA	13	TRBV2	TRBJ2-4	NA	TGTGCCAGAGACGTGATCAGGAGGAACATTCAGTACTTC	CARDVIRRNIQYF
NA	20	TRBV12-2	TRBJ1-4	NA	TGTGCAAGTCGCTTAGCGCTCGGACAGGGAGGCGGAGGAACTAATGAAAAACTGTTTTTT	CASRLALGQGGGGTNEKLFF
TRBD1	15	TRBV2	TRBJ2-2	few	TGTGCCAGCAGCCGGGACAGGTCGAACACCGGGGAGCTGTTTTTT	CASSRDRSNTGELFF
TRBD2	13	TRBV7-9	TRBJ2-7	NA	TGTGCCAGCAGCTTTGAGCGGGAGGGGTCGCAGTACTTC	CASSFEREGSQYF
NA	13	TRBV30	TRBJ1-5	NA	TGTGCCTGGAGTCGCTACAGTGATCAGCCCCAGCATTTT	CAWSRYSDQPQHF
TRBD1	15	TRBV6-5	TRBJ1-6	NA	TGTGCCAGCAGTTACTCCGGGACAGGGTTCTCACCCCTCCACTTT	CASSYSGTGFSPLHF
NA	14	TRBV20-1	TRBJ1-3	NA	TGCAGTGCTAGTCAGGCAGGTCGTGGAAACACCATATATTTT	CSASQAGRGNTIYF
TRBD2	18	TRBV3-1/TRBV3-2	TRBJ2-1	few	TGTGCCAGCAGCCAAGGGTCGACTAGCTGGAGCTCCTACAATGAGCAGTTCTTC	CASSQGSTSWSSYNEQFF
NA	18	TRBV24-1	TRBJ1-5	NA	TGTGCCTTGTTCGTCCCGAGGGTCCAAATGAATAGCAATCAGCCCCAGCATTTT	CALFVPRVQMNSNQPQHF
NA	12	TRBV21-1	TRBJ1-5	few	TGTGCCAGCAGCAAATCAGATCAGCCCCAGCATTTT	CASSKSDQPQHF
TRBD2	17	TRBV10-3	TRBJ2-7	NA	TGTGCCATCAGTGACAGAGGAGGGACTAGCGGATCCTACGAGCAGTACTTC	CAISDRGGTSGSYEQYF
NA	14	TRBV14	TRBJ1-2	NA	TGTGCCAGCAGTCACCACGGGGCTAACTATGGCTACACCTTC	CASSHHGANYGYTF
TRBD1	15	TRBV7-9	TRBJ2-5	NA	TGTGCCAGCAGCTTCGTCGGACAGGGCGGAGAGACCCAGTACTTC	CASSFVGQGGETQYF
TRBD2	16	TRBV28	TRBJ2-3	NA	TGTGCCAGCAGTTGGGGCGCGGCGGGGGGCACAGATACGCAGTATTTT	CASSWGAAGGTDTQYF
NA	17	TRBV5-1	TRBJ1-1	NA	TGCGCCAGCAGCCGAACGCAGGGGATCGCGATGGGCACTGAAGCTTTCTTT	CASSRTQGIAMGTEAFF
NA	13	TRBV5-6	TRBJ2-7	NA	TGTGCCAGCAGCTTGGTCGGGTCCTACGAGCAGTACTTC	CASSLVGSYEQYF
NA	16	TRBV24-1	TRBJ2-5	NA	TGTGCCACCAGTGATTTTGGGGGGGGCGCGCGGGAGACCCAGTACTTC	CATSDFGGGARETQYF
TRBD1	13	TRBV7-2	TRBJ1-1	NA	TGTGCCAGCAGTCGACAGGGGGCGCTGGAAGCTTTCTTT	CASSRQGALEAFF
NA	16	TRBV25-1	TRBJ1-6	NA	TGTGCCAGCAGTCCACAGGGCAGCTCCTATAATTCACCCCTCCACTTT	CASSPQGSSYNSPLHF
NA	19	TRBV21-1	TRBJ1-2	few	TGTGCCAGCAGCAATGGGGAACCAAGGACAGGGGCCGAGAACTATGGCTACACCTTC	CASSNGEPRTGAENYGYTF
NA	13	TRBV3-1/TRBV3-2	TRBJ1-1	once	TGTGCCAGCAGACAAACAGTGAACACTGAAGCTTTCTTT	CASRQTVNTEAFF
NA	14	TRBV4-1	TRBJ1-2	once	TGCGCCAGCAGCCAAGAGGAAACAGGGAGTGGCTACACCTTC	CASSQEETGSGYTF
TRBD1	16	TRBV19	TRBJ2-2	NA	TGTGCCAGTACCCAGCAGGGGGCGGTGAACACCGGGGAGCTGTTTTTT	CASTQQGAVNTGELFF
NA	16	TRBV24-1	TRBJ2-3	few	TGTGCCACCAGTGATTTGTCGGCAGGGTTCACAGATACGCAGTATTTT	CATSDLSAGFTDTQYF
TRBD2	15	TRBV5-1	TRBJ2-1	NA	TGCGCCAGCAGCGATAGGACTAGCGCCTACAATGAGCAGTTCTTC	CASSDRTSAYNEQFF
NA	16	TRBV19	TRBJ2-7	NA	TGTGCCAGTAGTAAAGCCACTGGTGGGGGCCCCTACGAGCAGTACTTC	CASSKATGGGPYEQYF
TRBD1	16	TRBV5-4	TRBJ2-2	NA	TGTGCCAGCAGCTCAGTGACAGGGCCGAACACCGGGGAGCTGTTTTTT	CASSSVTGPNTGELFF
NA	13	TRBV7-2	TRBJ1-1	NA	TGTGCCAGCAGCTTAGACGCAGACACTGAAGCTTTCTTT	CASSLDADTEAFF
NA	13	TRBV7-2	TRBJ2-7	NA	TGTGCCAGCAGCTTAGACAGTCCTTACGAGCAGTACTTC	CASSLDSPYEQYF
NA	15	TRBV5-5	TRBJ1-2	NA	TGTGCCAGCAGCTCTCATGGCAGGGGCGAGGATGGCTACACCTTC	CASSSHGRGEDGYTF
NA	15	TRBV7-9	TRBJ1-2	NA	TGTGCCAGCAGCCAATCCCGCCGGGCTAACTATGGCTACACCTTC	CASSQSRRANYGYTF
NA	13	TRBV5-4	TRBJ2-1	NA	TGTGCCAGCAGGGCCCTAGATGACAATGAGCAGTTCTTC	CASRALDDNEQFF
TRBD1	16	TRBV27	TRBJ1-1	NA	TGTGCCAGCAGTAGCGACAGGGGGCAGTTTAACACTGAAGCTTTCTTT	CASSSDRGQFNTEAFF
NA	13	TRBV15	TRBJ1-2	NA	TGTGCCACCAGACAGGCAGCTAACTATGGCTACACCTTC	CATRQAANYGYTF
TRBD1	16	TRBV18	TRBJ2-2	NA	TGTGCCAGCTCACCGCAGGGGGCCCTGAACACCGGGGAGCTGTTTTTT	CASSPQGALNTGELFF
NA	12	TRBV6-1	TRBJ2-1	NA	TGTGCCAGCAGTGAAACAGGCATCCAGCAGTTCTTC	CASSETGIQQFF
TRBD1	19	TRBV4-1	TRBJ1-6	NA	TGCGCCAGCAGCCAGGGGAACCGGGACAGGCGGTACTATAATTCACCCCTCCACTTT	CASSQGNRDRRYYNSPLHF
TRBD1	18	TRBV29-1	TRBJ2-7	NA	TGCAGCGTTGAAGATCCGCTCTTCGGGCGACAGGGGGCCTACGAGCAGTACTTC	CSVEDPLFGRQGAYEQYF
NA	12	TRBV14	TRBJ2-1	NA	TGTGCCAGCAGCTTCACTAGCTATGAGCAGTTCTTC	CASSFTSYEQFF
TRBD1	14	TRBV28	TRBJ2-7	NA	TGTGCCAGCAGCCGGGACAGGGGAACCGGGGAGCAGTACTTC	CASSRDRGTGEQYF
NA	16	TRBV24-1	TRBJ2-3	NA	TGTGCCACCAGTGATTTGGGTAGCGGAAGCACAGATACGCAGTATTTT	CATSDLGSGSTDTQYF
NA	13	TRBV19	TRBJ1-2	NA	TGTGCCAGTAGTATCCTGGGGGCGCGTGGCTACACCTTC	CASSILGARGYTF
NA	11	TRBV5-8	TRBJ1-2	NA	TGTGCCAGAGTTCAGGGCTATGGCTACACCTTC	CARVQGYGYTF
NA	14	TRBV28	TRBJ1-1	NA	TGTGCCAGCAGGCGGGACCGAGCGAACACTGAAGCTTTCTTT	CASRRDRANTEAFF
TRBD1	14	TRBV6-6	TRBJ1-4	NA	TGTGCCAGCAGCTCCGGGACAGGGTATGAAAAACTGTTTTTT	CASSSGTGYEKLFF
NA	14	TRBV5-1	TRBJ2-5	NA	TGCGCCAGCAGCTCTGGCGGGGCCCAAGAGACCCAGTACTTC	CASSSGGAQETQYF
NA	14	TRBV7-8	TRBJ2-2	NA	TGTGCCCACCCAAGGACTCTAAACACCGGGGAGCTGTTTTTT	CAHPRTLNTGELFF
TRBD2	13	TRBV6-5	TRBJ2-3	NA	TGTGCCAGCAGGAAAACTAGCGGAGATACGCAGTATTTT	CASRKTSGDTQYF
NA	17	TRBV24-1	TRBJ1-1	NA	TGTGCCACCAGTGATTTATTAGTCAGGGGATGGGACACTGAAGCTTTCTTT	CATSDLLVRGWDTEAFF
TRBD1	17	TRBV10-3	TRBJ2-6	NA	TGTGCCATCAGCCCTCGGGCAGGGGGCGCTGGGGCCAACGTCCTGACTTTC	CAISPRAGGAGANVLTF